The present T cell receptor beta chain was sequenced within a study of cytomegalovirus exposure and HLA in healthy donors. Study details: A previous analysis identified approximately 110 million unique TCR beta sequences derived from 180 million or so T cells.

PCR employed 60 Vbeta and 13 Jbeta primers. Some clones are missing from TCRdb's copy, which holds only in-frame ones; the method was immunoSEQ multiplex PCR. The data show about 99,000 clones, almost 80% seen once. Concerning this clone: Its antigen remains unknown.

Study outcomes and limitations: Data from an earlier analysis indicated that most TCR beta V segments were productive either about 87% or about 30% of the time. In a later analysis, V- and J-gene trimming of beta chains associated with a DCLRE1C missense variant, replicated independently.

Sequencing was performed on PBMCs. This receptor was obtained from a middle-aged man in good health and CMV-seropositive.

The CDR3 loop is CASSQSYGLAGGPREQYF. In DNA, the CDR3 is TGTGCCAGCAGTCAGAGCTACGGACTAGCGGGAGGGCCCCGCGAGCAGTACTTC. V gene TRBV28 combines with J gene TRBJ2-7; TRBD2 matches at 15 bases. The CDR3 totals 18 residues. Germline trimming cut 5 bases from V and 6 bases from J; bases unmatched to any gene: 14. Germline V gene data show CDR1 as MDHEN and CDR2 as SYDVKM.